This T cell receptor beta chain was identified during a study of blood T cell repertoires in COVID-19. Looking at the study overall: Italy, Spain and the United States were the sources of the convalescent and acute COVID-19 samples.

V gave up 1 base and J gave up 1 base; unmatched junction bases: 5. The V gene's germline CDR1 is SGHVS and CDR2 FNYEAQ. This CDR3 is built from 17 residues. Clones were read by immunoSEQ multiplex PCR, and TCRdb kept only the in-frame ones, dropping some. The data hold a few hundred thousand clones, with 80% to 90% observed a single time. The chain carries TRBV7-6 and TRBJ1-1; 11 bases fit TRBD1. The sample comprised PBMCs or T cells enriched from blood (not recorded which). The TCR originated in a woman aged 45-65 years who had recovered from COVID-19. The CDR3 spells CASSLDRGTGGNTEAFF. DNA for the CDR3: TGTGCCAGCAGCTTAGACCGCGGGACAGGGGGGAACACTGAAGCTTTCTTT.